One sample yielded the 15 T cell receptor beta chains listed below, sequenced in a study of blood T cells in healthy people across ages. The use of a sample-barcoded 5' primer and a J-beta primer mix characterized a second PCR of about 7 to 12 cycles. MiXCR, run by TCRdb on the 5' RACE reads, gives a single entry per CDR3 protein. The sample gives 500,000 to 700,000 distinct CDR3 sequences, about 30% of which show up once; more than 15% is in the top ten. Sequencing used blood. Receptors were obtained from a woman over 75 in good health.

This clonotype occurred many times. This sequence joins TRBV7-8 and TRBJ1-2, with D possibly matching TRBD1 (6 bases). Trimming took 5 bases from V and 5 from J, leaving 12 bases between them. From germline, CDR1 is SGHVS and CDR2 FQNEAQ. The CDR3 covers 13 residues. The DNA of the CDR3 is TGTGCCAGCAGCCCCAGGGGTGGGTATGGCTACACCTTC. As protein: CASSPRGGYGYTF.

Details on this clonotype: A much larger clonotype is one base distant, so this may be a read error. The J gene is TRBJ1-4, the V gene TRBV20-1; the D is unclear. Germline loops: CDR1 DFQATT, CDR2 SNEGSKA (reference sequence). The CDR3 extends over 13 amino acids. CDR3 DNA: TGCAGTGCTAGAGGGTCCGCTAATGAAAAACTGTTGTTT. It translates to CSARGSANEKLLF.

This clonotype has just a few counts. This rearrangement joins TRBV7-2 to TRBJ2-1; possible D gene TRBD2, 5 bases. The germline V gene has CDR1 SGHTA and CDR2 FQGNSA. The CDR3 runs 16 residues. V lost 5 bases and J 6 bases, leaving 20 bases between the germline ends. CDR3 in DNA: TGTGCCAGCAGCCGCTTAGTAAGCGCGGGCCGCAATGAGCAGTTCTTC. Translating it yields CASSRLVSAGRNEQFF.

In its sample, this clonotype was seen many times. J is TRBJ2-7 and V is TRBV6-6, with 10 nucleotides matching TRBD1. V trimming: 4 bases; J trimming: 4 bases; junction bases outside the gene matches: 7. Germline values: CDR1 MNHNY, CDR2 SVGAGI (reference sequence). CDR3 length: 15 amino acids. DNA of the CDR3: TGTGCCAGCAGTTCCCCGGGACAGGGGTTGTACGAGCAGTACTTC. It codes for CASSSPGQGLYEQYF.

This clonotype was recorded many times. V is TRBV29-1 and J is TRBJ1-2; D is ambiguous. CDR3 length equals 14 residues. V shed 3 bases and J shed 0 bases, with 11 bases lying between them. In germline, CDR1 is SQVTM, CDR2 ANQGSEA. CDR3 amino acids: CSVEFPEANYGYTF. In nucleotides, the CDR3 is TGCAGCGTTGAGTTCCCGGAAGCTAACTATGGCTACACCTTC.

This clonotype was found many times. This chain's CDR3 is CAWSGRDARTSYEQYF. Here the CDR3 DNA reads TGTGCCTGGAGCGGCCGGGACGCAAGGACCTCCTACGAGCAGTACTTC. V usage is TRBV30 and J usage is TRBJ2-7; either TRBD1 or TRBD2 may fit D (5 bases each). V dropped 3 bases and J dropped 0 bases, with 18 bases sitting between them. This CDR3 contains 16 residues. Per germline, CDR1 GTSNPN and CDR2 SVGIG (reference sequence).

For this clonotype: This may arise from a read error, as a much more abundant clone is one base away. The chain uses TRBV6-5 and TRBJ2-3, with 7 bases lining up with TRBD2. The CDR3 is 15 amino acids. Germline CDR1 MNHEY, CDR2 SVGAGI. CDR3: CASTTGLFTTDTLYF. As DNA, the CDR3 is TGTGCCAGCACTACGGGACTATTCACAACAGATACGCTGTATTTT.

There are many counts of this clonotype. The chain uses TRBV6-6 and TRBJ1-2; tentative D call: TRBD1 (6 bases). The CDR3 loop spans 14 amino acids. The V gene lost 5 bases and the J gene lost 6 bases, with 16 bases spanning the gap. Germline CDR1 is MNHNY and CDR2 is SVGAGI (reference sequence). CDR3 coding DNA: TGTGCCAGCAGTAGGGGGGGGCAGGTTGATGGCTACACCTTC. Translated, it gives CASSRGGQVDGYTF.

This clonotype was found many times. The V and J genes are TRBV12-3 or TRBV12-4 and TRBJ1-5; 10 bases match TRBD1. The CDR3 runs 15 residues. After removal of 2 bases from V and 6 bases from J, the junction contained 4 bases not matched to a gene. For the CDR3, the DNA is TGTGCCAGCAGTTTATCGGGACAGGGGATTCAGCCCCAGCATTTT. This translates into CASSLSGQGIQPQHF.

Many counts were recorded for this clonotype. This chain connects TRBV5-1 to TRBJ1-1; a possible D gene is TRBD1 (5 bases). The CDR3 is made up of 15 amino acids. Germline values: CDR1 SGHRS, CDR2 YFSETQ. The V gene lost 0 bases and the J gene lost 11 bases, with 20 bases spanning the gap. The CDR3 loop is CASSLAEWPSEGAFF. The CDR3 nucleotides are TGCGCCAGCAGCTTGGCCGAGTGGCCGTCAGAGGGGGCTTTCTTT.

In this sample, this clonotype turned up many times. The chain couples TRBV7-3 to TRBJ2-1; the match to TRBD2 covers 10 bases. V lost 2 bases, J lost 9 bases, and 16 bases stayed unmatched. This CDR3 spans 18 amino acids. The germline gives CDR1 SGHTA, CDR2 FQGTGA. DNA of the CDR3: TGTGCCAGCAGCTTATTACCACCCAGCGGGGGGGTAGGGCCTGAGCAGTTCTTC. Translated: CASSLLPPSGGVGPEQFF. Variable domain in full (rest from reference TRBV7-3 and TRBJ2-1): GAGVSQTPSNKVTEKGKYVELRCDPISGHTALYWYRQSLGQGPEFLIYFQGTGAADDSGLPNDRFFAVRPEGSVSTLKIQRTERGDSAVYLCASSLLPPSGGVGPEQFFGPGTRLTVL.

Many counts were recorded for this clonotype. The chain combines TRBV5-5 with TRBJ2-3; 11 bases match TRBD1. The CDR3 length is 15 residues. Germline V gives CDR1 SGHKS, CDR2 YYEKEE (reference sequence). With V trimmed by 7 bases and J by 5 bases, 9 bases remained unmatched. The CDR3 sequence: CASLGQGARGDTQYF. The DNA for the CDR3 is TGTGCCAGCCTTGGACAGGGGGCAAGGGGAGATACGCAGTATTTT.

Turning to this clonotype: A read error is possible here, since a much larger clone lies one base away. This CDR3 fails to terminate in the conserved phenylalanine or tryptophan, so it likely reflects a read error. The chain is built from TRBV6-6 and TRBJ2-4; the match to TRBD2 covers 11 bases. The tail of the sequence fits TRBJ2-7 better, so the J call may be wrong. Germline loops: CDR1 MNHNY, CDR2 SVGAGI (reference sequence). This CDR3 contains 17 residues. The CDR3 region is CASSPPTSGGLTYEQYI. The CDR3 nucleotides read TGTGCCAGCAGTCCCCCTACTAGCGGGGGCCTAACCTACGAGCAGTACATC.

This clonotype was detected many times. The chain links TRBV7-2 to TRBJ1-2, with D tentatively TRBD1 (6 bases). The germline V gene has CDR1 SGHTA and CDR2 FQGNSA. There are 15 residues in the CDR3. V was shortened by 2 bases and J by 6 bases, with 16 bases between the two germline ends. CDR3 amino acids: CASSLTGKGLDGYTF. The DNA for the CDR3 is TGTGCCAGCAGCTTAACAGGGAAAGGACTTGATGGCTACACCTTC.

J is TRBJ1-5 and V is TRBV12-3 or TRBV12-4, with unresolved D. The CDR3 contains 15 residues. V lost 2 bases to trimming and J lost 0 bases, with 8 bases between them. This CDR3 is CASSLNGYSNQPQHF. The CDR3 DNA reads as TGTGCCAGCAGTTTAAACGGATATAGCAATCAGCCCCAGCATTTT.